These T cell receptor beta chains were read from a single sample in a study of Tregs in tolerant kidney transplant recipients. Generated by immunoSEQ multiplex PCR, the TCRdb table keeps only in-frame clones and is missing some. Found here are about 100,000 clones, over 85% of them singletons; the top ten hold around 1.5%. Material: CD4+ T cells from blood (PBMCs), obtained 12 months after the transplant. The receptors were gathered from a human patient who received a combined kidney and bone marrow transplant. Part of the T cells may come from the graft donor. Both conserved end residues are part of each CDR3. Fields, in order: D gene, clone size, V gene, J gene, CDR3 length, CDR3 protein, CDR3 DNA. D genes are given only for firm matches. Clone size is shown for a subset of rows, as once, few, many or a class of expanded clone.

TRBD2	.	TRBV29-1	TRBJ2-5	15	CSGEGTSGTQETQYF	TGCAGCGGGGAGGGGACTAGCGGAACCCAAGAGACCCAGTACTTC
TRBD2	.	TRBV9	TRBJ2-1	16	CASSVEGGRTYNEQFF	TGTGCCAGCAGCGTAGAAGGCGGGAGGACCTACAATGAGCAGTTCTTC
.	.	TRBV5-4	TRBJ1-2	14	CASRNYRGAYGYTF	TGTGCCAGCAGAAATTACCGGGGGGCCTATGGCTACACCTTC
.	.	TRBV6-4	TRBJ1-1	15	CASSEQGMSGTEAFF	TGTGCCAGCAGTGAGCAGGGGATGAGTGGGACTGAAGCTTTCTTT
TRBD2	.	TRBV5-4	TRBJ2-1	17	CASKSPTSGLIGDEQFF	TGTGCCAGCAAGAGCCCGACTAGCGGCCTCATTGGGGATGAGCAGTTCTTC
.	.	TRBV18	TRBJ2-2	14	CASSPSTATGELFF	TGTGCCAGCTCACCATCTACAGCTACCGGGGAGCTGTTTTTT
.	.	TRBV4-2	TRBJ2-1	12	CASSPGGFGEVF	TGTGCCAGCAGCCCAGGGGGTTTTGGGGAGGTCTTC
.	.	TRBV21-1	TRBJ1-5	16	CASSLKGGPHNQPQHF	TGTGCCAGCAGCCTAAAGGGAGGGCCCCACAATCAGCCCCAGCATTTT
TRBD1	.	TRBV19	TRBJ2-2	19	CASSIARGQFLGNTGELFF	TGTGCCAGTAGTATAGCTAGGGGGCAATTTCTCGGGAACACCGGGGAGCTGTTTTTT
TRBD2	.	TRBV6-5	TRBJ2-5	16	CASSFDPSGGLQKQYF	TGTGCCAGCAGTTTCGATCCTAGCGGGGGGCTCCAAAAGCAGTACTTC
.	once	TRBV12-1	TRBJ2-7	14	CASSFAQGLYEQYF	TGTGCCAGCAGCTTTGCGCAGGGGCTCTACGAGCAGTACTTC
.	.	TRBV9	TRBJ2-3	15	CASSVALRSTDTQYF	TGTGCCAGCAGCGTAGCTCTGAGAAGCACAGATACGCAGTATTTT
.	.	TRBV4-3	TRBJ2-5	12	CASSQDRKTQYF	TGCGCCAGCAGCCAAGATAGAAAGACCCAGTACTTC
TRBD1	.	TRBV11-3	TRBJ2-7	15	CASSLQGTDSYEQYF	TGTGCCAGCAGCCTACAAGGGACAGACTCCTACGAGCAGTACTTC
.	.	TRBV5-1	TRBJ2-1	14	CASSLQGSFNEQFF	TGCGCCAGCAGCTTGCAGGGTAGTTTCAATGAGCAGTTCTTC
TRBD1	.	TRBV7-3	TRBJ2-5	13	CASSWTGGETQYF	TGTGCCAGCAGCTGGACAGGGGGAGAGACCCAGTACTTC
.	.	TRBV4-1	TRBJ2-7	14	CASSQDRSLYEQYF	TGCGCCAGCAGCCAAGATCGGAGTTTGTACGAGCAGTACTTC
.	.	TRBV6-1	TRBJ1-3	14	CASSGGASGNTIYF	TGTGCCAGCAGTGGAGGCGCCTCTGGAAACACCATATATTTT
TRBD1	.	TRBV2	TRBJ2-2	14	CASKDRVTTGELFF	TGTGCCAGCAAGGACAGGGTGACCACCGGGGAGCTGTTTTTT
.	.	TRBV30	TRBJ2-3	13	CAWKRKSTDTQYF	TGTGCCTGGAAGAGAAAGTCCACAGATACGCAGTATTTT
.	.	TRBV7-2	TRBJ2-5	15	CASSPGDMPQETQYF	TGTGCCAGCAGCCCAGGCGACATGCCCCAAGAGACCCAGTACTTC
TRBD1	once	TRBV11-1	TRBJ2-7	15	CASSLPGQKSYEQYF	TGTGCCAGCAGCTTACCGGGACAGAAGTCCTACGAGCAGTACTTC
.	.	TRBV5-4	TRBJ1-1	14	CASSSPGAVTEAFF	TGTGCCAGCAGCTCGCCAGGCGCCGTAACTGAAGCTTTCTTT
TRBD1	.	TRBV6-1	TRBJ1-1	13	CASRKGQGFEAFF	TGTGCCAGCAGGAAAGGACAGGGGTTTGAAGCTTTCTTT
TRBD1	once	TRBV11-3	TRBJ2-3	14	CASSLGTGGDTQYF	TGTGCCAGCAGCTTAGGTACAGGGGGAGATACGCAGTATTTT
TRBD2	.	TRBV9	TRBJ2-3	18	CASSGKLAGGLGTDTQYF	TGTGCCAGCAGCGGAAAACTAGCGGGGGGGCTTGGCACAGATACGCAGTATTTT
TRBD2	.	TRBV5-6	TRBJ2-1	16	CASSSGRTRSTNEQFF	TGTGCCAGCAGCTCGGGCCGGACTAGGTCCACCAATGAGCAGTTCTTC
.	.	TRBV19	TRBJ1-5	10	CASSSTSQHF	TGTGCCAGTAGTTCCACTTCCCAGCATTTT
TRBD1	.	TRBV19	TRBJ1-5	17	CASSILPRTGGRQPQHF	TGTGCCAGTAGTATCCTTCCTCGGACAGGGGGCCGTCAGCCCCAGCATTTT
TRBD2	.	TRBV5-6	TRBJ2-7	16	CASSYKTSGSSYEQYF	TGTGCCAGCAGCTATAAGACTAGCGGGAGCTCCTACGAGCAGTACTTC
.	.	TRBV5-1	TRBJ2-7	16	CASSSSQTDISYEQYF	TGCGCCAGCAGCTCATCCCAGACAGATATCTCCTACGAGCAGTACTTC
.	.	TRBV11-3	TRBJ2-2	13	CASSSTNTGELFF	TGTGCCAGCAGCTCCACTAACACCGGGGAGCTGTTTTTT
.	.	TRBV6-6	TRBJ1-2	14	CASSPGSGNYGYTF	TGTGCCAGCAGCCCGGGGTCTGGGAACTATGGCTACACCTTC
TRBD1	.	TRBV19	TRBJ1-2	17	CASSIRLGQGGNYGYTF	TGTGCCAGTAGTATCCGGTTGGGGCAGGGGGGTAACTATGGCTACACCTTC
TRBD2	.	TRBV4-3	TRBJ2-1	15	CASSQRLAAYNEQFF	TGCGCCAGCAGCCAACGACTAGCCGCTTACAATGAGCAGTTCTTC
.	.	TRBV7-2	TRBJ2-3	12	CASSSRADTQYF	TGTGCCAGCAGCTCCCGCGCAGATACGCAGTATTTT
TRBD2	.	TRBV5-4	TRBJ2-3	15	CASSSAGTRTDTQYF	TGTGCCAGCAGCTCCGCCGGGACTAGGACAGATACGCAGTATTTT
TRBD2	once	TRBV2	TRBJ2-2	16	CASSVGSGGHVGELFF	TGTGCCAGCAGTGTCGGTAGCGGGGGGCATGTCGGGGAGCTGTTTTTT
.	.	TRBV7-9	TRBJ2-2	16	CASSSLLYLAGGELFF	TGTGCCAGCAGCAGTCTACTATATCTGGCGGGCGGGGAGCTGTTTTTT
TRBD1	.	TRBV7-9	TRBJ2-2	17	CASSRGAGTGATGELFF	TGTGCCAGCAGCCGAGGGGCTGGGACAGGGGCAACCGGGGAGCTGTTTTTT
.	.	TRBV28	TRBJ2-7	14	CASSLGQRRYEQYF	TGTGCCAGCAGTTTAGGACAGAGGCGCTACGAGCAGTACTTC
TRBD2	.	TRBV20-1	TRBJ2-7	10	CSVSGGEQYF	TGCAGTGTTAGCGGGGGTGAGCAGTACTTC
TRBD1	.	TRBV7-7	TRBJ2-7	13	CASSLGQGNEQYF	TGTGCCAGCAGCTTAGGACAGGGGAACGAGCAGTACTTC
TRBD1	.	TRBV7-2	TRBJ1-2	15	CASSRETGFDYGYTF	TGTGCCAGCAGCCGAGAGACAGGGTTCGACTATGGCTACACCTTC
.	few	TRBV5-6	TRBJ2-3	11	CASTRGDTQYF	TGTGCCAGCACCCGAGGCGATACGCAGTATTTT
.	few	TRBV28	TRBJ1-3	15	CASSRLQRPGNTIYF	TGTGCCAGCAGTAGATTACAGCGGCCTGGAAACACCATATATTTT